This TCR beta chain was sequenced in a study of T cells in localized non-small cell lung cancer (dated by TCRdb to about 2020). A note on the overall study: The study examined T cell repertoires in roughly 240 patients with early-stage NSCLC and compared tumors with uninvolved tumor-adjacent lungs. All 220 or so NSCLC patients in the cohort were treatment-naive and had localized lung tumors that were resected. NSCLC patients had a mean age of roughly 64 years, and 129 were male and around 110 female. Overall study outcomes, separate from this receptor: The highest T cell clonality was observed in uninvolved tumor-adjacent lung, where clonality exceeded that of tumor, suggesting that antigenic responses were more focused in uninvolved tumor-adjacent lung. Because multi-region tumor sequencing was not performed, intratumor heterogeneity could not be ruled out. Since the design was exploratory, TCR variables were selected using unadjusted p-values with no false-discovery rate correction. A median of approximately 62 of the top 100 tumor clones turned up in the paired uninvolved adjacent lung, and 25 to 30 of those clones also ranked among the top 100 of that same adjacent lung. Higher blood T cell density associated with longer overall survival, while higher adjacent-lung clonality associated with shorter survival.

V is cut back by 6 bases and J by 3 bases, with 6 bases in the junction unmatched. Measured from the cysteine to the phenylalanine, the CDR3 is 15 residues long. The retained sequence is limited to the CDR3, 45 bases, with the frame set at the first base. As encoded in the germline V gene, CDR1 is SNHLY while CDR2 is FYNNEI. At diagnosis, peripheral blood, uninvolved tumor-adjacent lung and tumor were collected and were preserved as a mix of fresh-frozen and FFPE material. For TCR repertoire profiling, blood samples were analyzed as peripheral blood mononuclear cells. The immunoSEQ Assay was used to sequence TCR beta CDR3 regions from DNA. The authors' analysis ran thus. T cell density was computed as TCR beta template counts normalized to usable DNA estimated by amplifying housekeeping genes. Using the preseqR package, richness was estimated by extrapolating to 120,000 templates for tissue samples and 400,000 templates for PBMC samples. Clonality was calculated as one minus Pielou's evenness. Differential abundance testing on productive amino-acid clonotypes, with a minimum total count of 5 and an alpha of 0.1, was used to identify tissue-enriched TCRs. The Jaccard Index and the Morisita Overlap Index were used to measure how much the repertoires overlapped between compartments. GLIPH grouped TCR beta CDR3s together with public tetramer-defined viral CDR3s, and a viral motif had to include at least three viral sequences and show V-gene enrichment. TCRdb provides this immuneACCESS table in a form limited to in-frame rearrangements. Some clones are lacking; in checked studies, under half of them reflect an unresolved V gene, and why the rest are absent is not known. The V and J calls and clone size come from that table; D and trimming were worked out from the DNA. Across this sample there are fewer than 90,000 clones, with 84% seen only once. The ten top clones hold over 2.5% of the sample.

Of note for this clone: Its antigen is unknown. No base quality information exists; no much larger clone differs at one position.

Sequences were derived from peripheral blood, sampled before any cancer treatment. The receptor comes from a man aged 35 to 70 with stage I lung adenocarcinoma. The rearranged chain carries TRBV2 and TRBJ2-3; TRBD1 aligns with 10 central bases. This receptor carries the CDR3 CASSRQGAETDTQYF. The DNA reads TGTGCCAGCAGCAGACAGGGGGCAGAAACAGATACGCAGTATTTT.